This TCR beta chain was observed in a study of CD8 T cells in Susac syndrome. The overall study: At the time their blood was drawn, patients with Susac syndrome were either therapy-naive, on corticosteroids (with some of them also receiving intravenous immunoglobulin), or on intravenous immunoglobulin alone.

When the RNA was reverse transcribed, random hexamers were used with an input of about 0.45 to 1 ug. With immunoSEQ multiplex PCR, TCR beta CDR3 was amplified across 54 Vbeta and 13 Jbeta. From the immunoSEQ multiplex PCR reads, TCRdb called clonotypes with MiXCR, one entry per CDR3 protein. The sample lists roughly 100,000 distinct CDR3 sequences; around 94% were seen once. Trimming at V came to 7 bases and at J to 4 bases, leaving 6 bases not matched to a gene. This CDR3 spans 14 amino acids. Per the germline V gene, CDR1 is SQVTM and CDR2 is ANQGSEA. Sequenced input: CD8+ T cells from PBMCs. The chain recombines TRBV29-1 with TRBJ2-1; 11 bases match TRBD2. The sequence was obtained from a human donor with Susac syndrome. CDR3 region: CSGISGGGYNEQFF. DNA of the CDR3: TGCAGCGGAATTAGCGGGGGGGGTTACAATGAGCAGTTCTTC.